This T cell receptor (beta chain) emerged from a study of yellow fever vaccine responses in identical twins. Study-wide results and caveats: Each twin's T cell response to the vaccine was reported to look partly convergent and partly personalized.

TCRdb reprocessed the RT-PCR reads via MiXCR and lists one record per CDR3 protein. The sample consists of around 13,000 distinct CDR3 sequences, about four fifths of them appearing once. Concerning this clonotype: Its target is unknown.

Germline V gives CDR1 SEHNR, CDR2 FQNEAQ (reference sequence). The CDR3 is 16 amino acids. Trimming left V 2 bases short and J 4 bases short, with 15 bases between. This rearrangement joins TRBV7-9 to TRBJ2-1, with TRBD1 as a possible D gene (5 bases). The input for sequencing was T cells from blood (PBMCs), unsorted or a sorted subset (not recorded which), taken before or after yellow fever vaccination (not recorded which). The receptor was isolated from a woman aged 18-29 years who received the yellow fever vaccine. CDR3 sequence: CASSLFGANIYNEQFF. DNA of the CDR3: TGTGCCAGCAGCTTATTTGGGGCTAATATTTACAATGAGCAGTTCTTC.